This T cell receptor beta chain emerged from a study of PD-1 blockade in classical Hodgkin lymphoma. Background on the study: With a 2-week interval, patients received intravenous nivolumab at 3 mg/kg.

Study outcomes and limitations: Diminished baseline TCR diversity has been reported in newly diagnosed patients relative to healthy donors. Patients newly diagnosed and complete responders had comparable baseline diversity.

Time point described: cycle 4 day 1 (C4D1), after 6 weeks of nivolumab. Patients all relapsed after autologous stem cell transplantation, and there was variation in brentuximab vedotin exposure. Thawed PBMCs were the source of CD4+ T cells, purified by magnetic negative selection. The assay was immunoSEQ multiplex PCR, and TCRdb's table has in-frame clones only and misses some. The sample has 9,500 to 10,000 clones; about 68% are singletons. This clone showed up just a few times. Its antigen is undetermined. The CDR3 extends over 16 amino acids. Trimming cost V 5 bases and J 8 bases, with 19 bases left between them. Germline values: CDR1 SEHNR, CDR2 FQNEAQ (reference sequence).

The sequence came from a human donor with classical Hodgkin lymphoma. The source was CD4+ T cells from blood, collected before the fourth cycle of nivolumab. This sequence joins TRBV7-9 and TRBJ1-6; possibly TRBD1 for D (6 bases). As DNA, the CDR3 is TGTGCCAGCAGCGCCCGGACAGAAAGAGGGTATTCACCCCTCCACTTT. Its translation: CASSARTERGYSPLHF.